The 5 T cell receptor beta chains in this list originate from one sample, sequenced in a study of cytomegalovirus exposure and HLA in healthy donors. Primers included in the PCR were 60 Vbeta and 13 Jbeta primers. TCRdb keeps only in-frame clones here, not all; method: immunoSEQ multiplex PCR. The data show 130,000 to 150,000 clones, 60% to 85% seen once. Material for sequencing was PBMCs. Receptors were obtained from a man aged 18 to 30 in good health and CMV-seronegative.

CDR3 nucleotides: TGTGCCAGCAGCTTGTTGGGCAGCGGGGGGGCCTACGAGCAGTACTTC. Protein sequence: CASSLLGSGGAYEQYF. The chain employs TRBV5-5 and TRBJ2-7, with TRBD2 identical over 10 bases. The CDR3 consists of 16 residues. CDR1 and CDR2 (germline): SGHKS, YYEKEE (reference sequence). The trim removed 1 base at V and 2 bases at J, leaving 6 bases unmatched.

The chain couples TRBV7-3 to TRBJ1-1, with 8 bases fitting TRBD1. CDR3 length: 19 residues. The germline CDR1 and CDR2 sequences are SGHTA and FQGTGA. V shed 1 base and J 0 bases; nucleotides not matched to a gene: 13. CDR3 sequence (DNA): TGTGCCAGCAGCTTAAAAATAATGGACAGGGCTTCCATGAACACTGAAGCTTTCTTT. Translated, it gives CASSLKIMDRASMNTEAFF.

This clone was picked up one time. Its ends do not fully match the called genes, so a read error is possible. The V call is TRBV30, the J call TRBJ1-6; possibly TRBD1 for D (6 bases). The CDR3 contains 14 residues. CDR1 GTSNPN and CDR2 SVGIG come from the germline V gene (reference sequence). In nucleotides, the CDR3 is TGTGCCCGGAACCCTGGGGGCTATAATTCACCCCCCCACTTT. The encoded protein is CARNPGGYNSPPHF. The whole variable domain, filled in from reference TRBV30 and TRBJ1-6, reads SQTIHQWPATLVQPVGSPLSLECTVEGTSNPNLYWYRQAAGRGLQLLFYSVGIGQISSEVPQNLSASRPQDRQFILSSKKLLLSDSGFYLCARNPGGYNSPPHFGNGTRLTVT.

The chain links TRBV7-9 to TRBJ1-2; 8 bases agree with TRBD1. The CDR3 is made up of 14 amino acids. With 5 bases clipped from V and 6 bases from J, the junction kept 8 bases outside the gene matches. From germline, CDR1 is SEHNR and CDR2 FQNEAQ (reference sequence). The chain's CDR3 is CASSPRQGLDGYTF. Written as DNA, the CDR3 is TGTGCCAGCAGCCCTAGACAGGGGTTAGATGGCTACACCTTC.

This clone was counted a single time. V and J are TRBV5-6 and TRBJ1-5; D perhaps matches TRBD1 (6 bases). The CDR3 contains 14 residues. The V and J ends lost 1 base and 2 bases respectively, with 7 bases between them. Germline V gene sequence: CDR1 SGHDT, CDR2 YYEEEE. This chain's CDR3 is CASSLTGRNQPQHF. CDR3 sequence (DNA): TGTGCCAGCAGCTTGACAGGGCGCAATCAGCCCCAGCATTTT.